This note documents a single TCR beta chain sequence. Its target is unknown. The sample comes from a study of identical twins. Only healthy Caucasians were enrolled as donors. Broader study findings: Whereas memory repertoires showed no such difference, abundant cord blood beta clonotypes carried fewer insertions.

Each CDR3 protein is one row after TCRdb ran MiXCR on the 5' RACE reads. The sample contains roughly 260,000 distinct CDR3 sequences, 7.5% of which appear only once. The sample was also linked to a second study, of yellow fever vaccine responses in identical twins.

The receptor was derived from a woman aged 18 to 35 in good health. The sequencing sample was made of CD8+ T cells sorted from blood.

The DNA of the CDR3 is TGTGCCAGCAGTGAAGAACAGGAGTCCTACGAGCAGTACTTC. Translated: CASSEEQESYEQYF. This chain links TRBV6-1 with TRBJ2-7; tentative D call: TRBD1 (5 bases). This CDR3 is built from 14 residues. V was trimmed by 1 base and J by 1 base, leaving 8 bases between them. In germline, CDR1 is MNHNS, CDR2 SASEGT.